Listed below are T cell receptor beta chains from one sample, sequenced in a study of blood T cells in healthy people across ages. In TCRdb, the 5' RACE reads were re-called with MiXCR into one record per CDR3 protein. Counted here are around 1.5 million distinct CDR3 sequences, around 36% occurring once; the ten biggest clones make up around 11%. Sample: blood. These TCRs come from a woman between 25 and 40 years old in good health. The CDR3 runs from the conserved cysteine through the conserved F or W. A D gene is named only where the DNA matches it firmly. The listing skips clone size in some rows; elsewhere it reads once, few, many or a size class.

abundance	j_gene	d_gene	v_gene	CDR3aa	CDR3nt
once	TRBJ2-3	.	TRBV13	CAGSLGGTTSTDTQYF	TGTGCCGGCAGCTTAGGGGGGACTACGAGCACAGATACGCAGTATTTT
few	TRBJ2-1	.	TRBV10-3	CATGQSYNEQFF	TGTGCCACTGGACAGAGCTACAATGAGCAGTTCTTC
few	TRBJ2-2	.	TRBV5-1	CASSLRTGANTGELFF	TGCGCCAGCAGCTTGCGTACAGGCGCGAACACCGGGGAGCTGTTTTTT
once	TRBJ1-4	TRBD1	TRBV12-3/TRBV12-4	CASSSGGAGGEKLFF	TGTGCCAGCAGTTCCGGTGGGGCAGGGGGTGAAAAACTGTTTTTT
few	TRBJ2-2	.	TRBV2	CASQGGSAGELFF	TGTGCCAGCCAGGGGGGGTCGGCCGGGGAGCTGTTTTTT
.	TRBJ2-1	.	TRBV27	CASSAGRVNEQFF	TGTGCCAGCAGTGCCGGCAGGGTCAATGAGCAGTTCTTC
.	TRBJ1-6	.	TRBV2	CASKSRENSPLHF	TGTGCCAGCAAGTCTAGGGAAAATTCACCCCTCCACTTT
.	TRBJ2-3	TRBD2	TRBV20-1	CSAHTGASGGLSTDTQYF	TGCAGTGCTCACACCGGGGCTAGCGGGGGGCTGAGCACAGATACGCAGTATTTT
.	TRBJ1-4	TRBD1	TRBV3-1	CASTQGAVNEKLFF	TGTGCCAGCACCCAGGGGGCGGTAAATGAAAAACTGTTTTTT
.	TRBJ1-2	.	TRBV5-1	CASSYSYYGYTF	TGCGCCAGCAGCTACTCGTACTATGGCTACACCTTC
.	TRBJ1-1	.	TRBV6-6	CASSYGDTEAFF	TGTGCCAGCAGTTACGGGGACACTGAAGCTTTCTTT
.	TRBJ2-3	.	TRBV3-1	CASSQVLLLDTQYF	TGTGCCAGCAGCCAAGTGCTCCTACTAGATACGCAGTATTTT
few	TRBJ2-3	TRBD2	TRBV9	CASSGGTKPGTDTQYF	TGTGCCAGCAGCGGGGGGACTAAGCCTGGCACAGATACGCAGTATTTT
.	TRBJ2-5	TRBD2	TRBV27	CAARRGGEPGETQYF	TGTGCCGCCCGTCGGGGAGGGGAACCGGGGGAGACCCAGTACTTC
.	TRBJ2-1	.	TRBV20-1	CSHKRWAAGSYNEQFF	TGCAGCCACAAGAGGTGGGCGGCGGGATCCTACAATGAGCAGTTCTTC
.	TRBJ2-1	.	TRBV20-1	CSANRGGGYNEQFF	TGCAGTGCTAATAGGGGGGGCGGATACAATGAGCAGTTCTTC
.	TRBJ2-3	TRBD2	TRBV18	CASSPPGLAGALGDTQYF	TGTGCCAGCTCACCACCGGGACTAGCGGGGGCCCTCGGAGATACGCAGTATTTT